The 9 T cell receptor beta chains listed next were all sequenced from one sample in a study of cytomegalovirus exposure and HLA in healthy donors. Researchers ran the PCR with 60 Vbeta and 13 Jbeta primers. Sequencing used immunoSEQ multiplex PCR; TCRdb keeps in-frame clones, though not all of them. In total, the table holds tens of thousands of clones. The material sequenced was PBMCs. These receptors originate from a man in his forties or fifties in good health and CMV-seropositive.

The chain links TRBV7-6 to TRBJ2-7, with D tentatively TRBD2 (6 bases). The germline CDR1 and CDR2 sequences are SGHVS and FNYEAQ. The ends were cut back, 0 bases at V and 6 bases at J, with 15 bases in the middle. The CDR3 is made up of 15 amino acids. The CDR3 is CASSLAQGGTGEQYF. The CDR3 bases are TGTGCCAGCAGCTTAGCGCAAGGAGGGACGGGCGAGCAGTACTTC.

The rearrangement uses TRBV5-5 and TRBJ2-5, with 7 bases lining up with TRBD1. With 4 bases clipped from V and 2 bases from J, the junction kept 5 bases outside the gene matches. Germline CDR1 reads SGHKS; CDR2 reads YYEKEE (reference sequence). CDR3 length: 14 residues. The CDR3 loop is CASSVGTVQETQYF. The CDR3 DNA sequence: TGTGCCAGCAGCGTTGGGACAGTGCAAGAGACCCAGTACTTC.

The CDR3 nucleotides are TGCGCCAGCAGGCCCGGACAGGCTGGCGCCGGGGAGCTGTTTTTT. It translates to CASRPGQAGAGELFF. The genes are TRBV5-1 and TRBJ2-2; 7 positions match TRBD1. V lost 5 bases to trimming and J lost 6 bases; unmatched junction nucleotides: 10. The germline gives CDR1 SGHRS, CDR2 YFSETQ. This CDR3 is 15 amino acids long.

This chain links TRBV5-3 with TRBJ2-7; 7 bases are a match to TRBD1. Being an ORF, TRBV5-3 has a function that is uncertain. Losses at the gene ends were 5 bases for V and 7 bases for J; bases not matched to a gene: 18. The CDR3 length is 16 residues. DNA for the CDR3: TGTGCCAGAAGTACTGAGGGACAGCGACCCCCGGGGGAGCAGTACTTC. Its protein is CARSTEGQRPPGEQYF.

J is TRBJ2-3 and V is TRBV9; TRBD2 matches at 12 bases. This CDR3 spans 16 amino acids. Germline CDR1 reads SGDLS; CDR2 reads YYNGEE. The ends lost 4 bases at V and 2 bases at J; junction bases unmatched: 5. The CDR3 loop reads CASSNGLAGSTDTQYF. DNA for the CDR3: TGTGCCAGCAGCAACGGACTAGCGGGGTCCACAGATACGCAGTATTTT.

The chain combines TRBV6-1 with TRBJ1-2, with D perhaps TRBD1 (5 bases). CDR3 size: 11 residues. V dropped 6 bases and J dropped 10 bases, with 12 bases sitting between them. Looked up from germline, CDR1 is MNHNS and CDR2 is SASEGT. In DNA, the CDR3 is TGTGCCAGCAGGGAGGGGTGGTACTACACCTTC. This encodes CASREGWYYTF.

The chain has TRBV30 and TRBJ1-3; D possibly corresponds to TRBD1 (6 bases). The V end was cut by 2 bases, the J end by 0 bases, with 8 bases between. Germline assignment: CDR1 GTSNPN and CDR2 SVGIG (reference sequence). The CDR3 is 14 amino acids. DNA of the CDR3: TGTGCCTGGAGTTTAGGGGGCTCTGGAAACACCATATATTTT. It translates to CAWSLGGSGNTIYF. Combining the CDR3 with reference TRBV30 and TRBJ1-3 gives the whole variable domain SQTIHQWPATLVQPVGSPLSLECTVEGTSNPNLYWYRQAAGRGLQLLFYSVGIGQISSEVPQNLSASRPQDRQFILSSKKLLLSDSGFYLCAWSLGGSGNTIYFGEGSWLTVV.

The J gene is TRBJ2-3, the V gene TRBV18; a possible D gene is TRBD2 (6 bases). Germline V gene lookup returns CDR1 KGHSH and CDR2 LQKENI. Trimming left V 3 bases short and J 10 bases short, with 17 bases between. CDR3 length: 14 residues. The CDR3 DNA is TGTGCCAGCTCACCTCTAGCGAACCCCAGGGCGCAGTATTTT. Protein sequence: CASSPLANPRAQYF. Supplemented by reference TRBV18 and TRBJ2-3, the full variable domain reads NAGVMQNPRHLVRRRGQEARLRCSPMKGHSHVYWYRQLPEEGLKFMVYLQKENIIDESGMPKERFSAEFPKEGPSILRIQQVVRGDSAAYFCASSPLANPRAQYFGPGTRLTVL.

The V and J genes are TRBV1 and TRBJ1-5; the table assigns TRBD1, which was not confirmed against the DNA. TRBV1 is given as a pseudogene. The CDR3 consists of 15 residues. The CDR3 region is CTSRKGEGEEQPQHF. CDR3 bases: TGCACCAGCAGGAAGGGGGAAGGCGAGGAACAGCCCCAGCATTTT.